This T cell receptor (beta chain) is drawn from a study of radiotherapy plus CTLA-4 blockade in lung cancer. Findings and limits, study-wide: Expansion of tumor-derived TCR clones was observed in blood after radiotherapy plus ipilimumab. Among reported predictors of response, early blood T cell clone dynamics with interferon-beta performed best.

CDR1 is SGHAT, CDR2 FQNNGV, per germline. The CDR3 is made up of 16 amino acids. Sequencing was performed with immunoSEQ multiplex PCR; in TCRdb, only in-frame clones are kept and a portion is missing. The sample lists approximately 47,000 clones; around four fifths were seen once. Regarding this clone: What it binds is not known.

Sample: peripheral blood, taken from a patient treated with radiotherapy plus ipilimumab. The V call is TRBV11-2, the J call TRBJ2-5; 10 nucleotides agree with TRBD1. The DNA end is more similar to TRBJ2-7, so the J call may be wrong. The clonotype originates from a human donor with non-small cell lung cancer who had stable disease on radiotherapy plus ipilimumab. The CDR3 region has the DNA TGTGCCAGCAGCTTACTCCCGGGACAGGGGTCCTACGAGCAGTACTTC. Translated: CASSLLPGQGSYEQYF.